A single sample gave rise to the 26 T cell receptor beta chains below, sequenced in a study of beta chain features in type 1 diabetes (dated by TCRdb to the late 2010s). Study-wide findings and limitations: Type 1 diabetes patients showed a moderate but significant shortening of TCRB CDR3 length in all four CD4+ subsets.

Their antigen targets remain unknown. Libraries came from the immunoSEQ multiplex PCR assay. The High Capacity cDNA Reverse Transcription Kit was used to reverse transcribe all of the isolated RNA, meaning that expressed TCRB transcripts were what got sequenced. What TCRdb holds here is the immuneACCESS table cut down to in-frame rearrangements. Part of the clones is not present; checked against another copy, under half of the missing clones reflect an unresolved V gene, and the others are unexplained. Across this sample there are approximately 250,000 clones, with around 22% seen only once. Clones ranked in the top ten supply 0.012% of the sample. The specimen sequenced was naive CD4+ T cells from blood. The label giving this sample's cell subset or site can be read as: true naive CD4+ T cells. The receptors here all came from a woman between 25 and 40 years old with type 1 diabetes.

This clone was recorded a few times. The chain combines TRBV4-2 with TRBJ2-2; 9 bases map to TRBD1. Germline V lookup: CDR1 LGHNA, CDR2 YNFKEQ. The CDR3 spans 18 residues. V shed 4 bases, J shed 6 bases, and the junction held 15 bases outside the gene matches. CDR3 protein: CASSLESRDRVWAGELFF. CDR3 bases: TGTGCCAGCAGCCTCGAGTCCCGGGACAGGGTTTGGGCCGGGGAGCTGTTTTTT.

The V gene is TRBV11-3, the J gene TRBJ2-5; 10 bases are a match to TRBD2. With V trimmed by 2 bases and J by 4 bases, 13 bases remained unmatched. Germline CDR1 and CDR2: SGHNT and YENEEA. CDR3 length: 18 residues. The CDR3 loop reads CASSLRAGGPNSRETQYF. The CDR3 DNA is TGTGCCAGCAGCTTACGAGCGGGAGGGCCCAATTCCCGAGAGACCCAGTACTTC.

The rearrangement links TRBV5-1 to TRBJ2-5; tentatively, D is TRBD1 (7 bases). Germline assignment: CDR1 SGHRS and CDR2 YFSETQ. This CDR3 has 13 amino acids. V was clipped by 4 bases and J by 2 bases, with 9 bases between them. CDR3 amino acids: CASSAGQQETQYF. Here the CDR3 DNA reads TGCGCCAGCAGCGCGGGACAGCAAGAGACCCAGTACTTC. Full variable domain (missing parts from reference TRBV5-1 and TRBJ2-5): KAGVTQTPRYLIKTRGQQVTLSCSPISGHRSVSWYQQTPGQGLQFLFEYFSETQRNKGNFPGRFSGRQFSNSRSEMNVSTLELGDSALYLCASSAGQQETQYFGPGTRLLVL.

This rearrangement joins TRBV15 to TRBJ1-5, with D uncertain. The CDR3 is made up of 15 amino acids. Per the germline V gene, CDR1 is LNHNV and CDR2 is YYDKDF (reference sequence). Trimming shortened V by 3 bases and J by 0 bases, and 9 bases separated the two germline ends. CDR3 sequence reads: CATSSTRNSNQPQHF. The CDR3 coding sequence is TGTGCCACCAGCAGCACGAGGAATAGCAATCAGCCCCAGCATTTT.

The chain employs TRBV5-4 and TRBJ2-7; 8 bases are a match to TRBD1. The V gene end was trimmed by 4 bases and the J gene end by 2 bases; junction bases not matched to a gene: 8. The CDR3 has 15 amino acids. Germline V gene lookup returns CDR1 SGHNT and CDR2 YYREEE (reference sequence). CDR3 nucleotides: TGTGCCAGCAGCCAAGGTGGACAGGGAACCTACGAGCAGTACTTC. It is translated as CASSQGGQGTYEQYF.

V gene TRBV7-6 combines with J gene TRBJ2-2; the D gene is possibly TRBD1 (6 bases). The germline gives CDR1 SGHVS, CDR2 FNYEAQ. CDR3 length equals 16 residues. Trimming took 1 base from V and 3 from J, leaving 12 bases between them. For the CDR3, the DNA is TGTGCCAGCAGCTTAGAGGCCAGGGGCGACACCGGGGAGCTGTTTTTT. Translating it yields CASSLEARGDTGELFF.

V gene TRBV4-1 combines with J gene TRBJ2-5; 12 bases are a match to TRBD2. CDR1 MGHRA and CDR2 YSYEKL come from the germline V gene. The CDR3 runs to 18 residues. V shed 5 bases, J shed 5 bases, and the junction held 15 bases outside the gene matches. CDR3: CASSTQPGLAGGLETQYF. DNA for the CDR3: TGCGCCAGCAGCACACAACCGGGACTAGCGGGTGGTTTGGAGACCCAGTACTTC.

In its sample, this clone was seen a few times. The J gene is TRBJ2-3, the V gene TRBV14; 8 nucleotides match TRBD1. The CDR3 covers 16 residues. Trimming took 3 bases from V and 3 from J; bases not matched to a gene: 8. Germline V gene data show CDR1 as SGHDN and CDR2 as FVKESK. CDR3 coding DNA: TGTGCCAGCAGCCACACCCGGGACAGGAGAACAGATACGCAGTATTTT. Translating it yields CASSHTRDRRTDTQYF.

The chain links TRBV18 to TRBJ2-7, with TRBD2 matching 7 bases. This CDR3 contains 15 residues. The germline CDR1 and CDR2 sequences are KGHSH and LQKENI. The V segment lost 0 bases and the J segment 5 bases; nucleotides outside the gene matches: 7. Written as DNA, the CDR3 is TGTGCCAGCTCACCACCGGTGTACGGGGGGAACGAGCAGTACTTC. Its protein is CASSPPVYGGNEQYF.

The chain recombines TRBV7-9 with TRBJ2-7, with TRBD2 matching 14 bases. The CDR3 length is 16 residues. The germline gives CDR1 SEHNR, CDR2 FQNEAQ (reference sequence). V trimming: 4 bases; J trimming: 2 bases; junction bases outside the gene matches: 4. CDR3 coding DNA: TGTGCCAGCAGCTCCGGGACTAGCGGGAGAACCTACGAGCAGTACTTC. Amino acids: CASSSGTSGRTYEQYF. Filled out from reference TRBV7-9 and TRBJ2-7, the complete variable domain reads DTGVSQNPRHKITKRGQNVTFRCDPISEHNRLYWYRQTLGQGPEFLTYFQNEAQLEKSRLLSDRFSAERPKGSFSTLEIQRTEQGDSAMYLCASSSGTSGRTYEQYFGPGTRLTVT.

The CDR3 here is CSVHDRGRSNEKLFF. Written as DNA, the CDR3 is TGCAGCGTCCACGACAGGGGGCGGTCTAATGAAAAACTGTTTTTT. The rearrangement links TRBV29-1 to TRBJ1-4, with 10 bases that match TRBD1. This CDR3 has 15 amino acids. Germline values: CDR1 SQVTM, CDR2 ANQGSEA. V gave up 6 bases and J gave up 3 bases; unmatched junction bases: 7.

This clone was recorded once. This chain uses TRBV5-1 with TRBJ2-7; TRBD1 aligns across 8 bases. CDR1 is SGHRS, CDR2 YFSETQ, per germline. V lost 2 bases to trimming and J lost 5 bases; unmatched junction nucleotides: 6. This CDR3 spans 14 amino acids. This chain's CDR3 is CASSFAGGLDEQYF. The CDR3 bases are TGCGCCAGCAGCTTCGCAGGGGGCCTCGACGAGCAGTACTTC.

This chain joins TRBV30 and TRBJ2-7; D not resolved. This CDR3 region has 12 residues. V was shortened by 3 bases and J by 0 bases, with 6 bases between the two germline ends. The germline V gene has CDR1 GTSNPN and CDR2 SVGIG (reference sequence). The CDR3 protein is CAWSSGSYEQYF. The CDR3 nucleotides read TGTGCCTGGAGCTCGGGCTCCTACGAGCAGTACTTC.

The chain carries TRBV2 and TRBJ1-1; D is ambiguous. This CDR3 is built from 9 residues. Germline CDR1 and CDR2: SNHLY and FYNNEI. The V end lost 9 bases, the J end lost 7 bases, and 6 bases lay between the germline ends. The CDR3 region is CASKIEAFF. DNA of the CDR3: TGTGCCAGTAAAATTGAAGCTTTCTTT.

This clone has a handful of counts. The genes are TRBV10-3 and TRBJ2-1, with 7 nucleotides matching TRBD1. The length of the CDR3 is 14 residues. CDR1 ENHRY and CDR2 SYGVKD come from the germline V gene. V was pared by 7 bases and J by 6 bases, with 9 bases of the junction left unmatched. The CDR3 is CAINLYRDSNEQFF. The CDR3 DNA is TGTGCCATCAACCTATACCGGGACAGCAATGAGCAGTTCTTC.

J is TRBJ1-2 and V is TRBV25-1, with TRBD1 matching 8 bases. This CDR3 spans 13 amino acids. Germline CDR1 reads MGHDK; CDR2 reads SYGVNS. V gave up 8 bases and J gave up 8 bases; unmatched junction bases: 10. In DNA form, the CDR3 reads TGTGCCAGCCAGAGCCCTGGACAGGGCGGCTACACCTTC. Its protein is CASQSPGQGGYTF.

This clone was seen more than once but under ten times. The chain carries TRBV4-1 and TRBJ2-5; no reliable D call. The V gene lost 0 bases and the J gene lost 2 bases, with 7 bases spanning the gap. The CDR3 loop spans 14 amino acids. Looked up from germline, CDR1 is MGHRA and CDR2 is YSYEKL. The CDR3 here is CASSQEAQQETQYF. CDR3 coding DNA: TGCGCCAGCAGCCAAGAGGCACAGCAAGAGACCCAGTACTTC.

V usage is TRBV6-1 and J usage is TRBJ2-1; D not resolved. Germline CDR1 is MNHNS and CDR2 is SASEGT. V was shortened by 7 bases and J by 5 bases, with 15 bases between the two germline ends. CDR3 length: 14 amino acids. CDR3 sequence reads: CASKQLILNNEQFF. DNA of the CDR3: TGTGCCAGCAAACAGCTAATCTTAAACAATGAGCAGTTCTTC.

This clone appeared a few times. V usage is TRBV18 and J usage is TRBJ1-5, with D uncertain. Germline V lookup: CDR1 KGHSH, CDR2 LQKENI. Trimming took 0 bases from V and 1 from J, leaving 7 bases between them. The CDR3 loop spans 15 amino acids. The CDR3 sequence: CASSPPSRSNQPQHF. The CDR3 coding sequence is TGTGCCAGCTCACCACCGTCCCGGAGCAATCAGCCCCAGCATTTT.

This chain links TRBV28 with TRBJ2-7; unclear D gene. Per germline, CDR1 MDHEN and CDR2 SYDVKM. The CDR3 length is 12 residues. V lost 2 bases to trimming and J lost 12 bases, with 14 bases between them. For the CDR3, the DNA is TGTGCCAGCAGTTTACGCTACGAAGATGGGTACTTC. Its protein is CASSLRYEDGYF.

This clone was counted between two and nine times. The chain uses TRBV10-3 and TRBJ2-1; 7 nucleotides agree with TRBD2. The V and J ends lost 6 bases and 8 bases, in that order; junction bases with no gene match: 4. The CDR3 runs to 12 residues. Germline loops: CDR1 ENHRY, CDR2 SYGVKD. The CDR3 protein is CAIRTGGYEQFF. For the CDR3, the DNA is TGTGCCATCAGGACGGGAGGCTATGAGCAGTTCTTC.

This clone was detected a few times. The V and J genes are TRBV7-9 and TRBJ1-2, with a tentative D call TRBD1 (6 bases). Per the germline V gene, CDR1 is SEHNR and CDR2 is FQNEAQ (reference sequence). V dropped 5 bases and J dropped 8 bases, with 15 bases sitting between them. The CDR3 extends over 13 amino acids. The CDR3 DNA is TGTGCCAGCAGCCACAGGGATTTGGGCGGCTACACCTTC. This gives the protein CASSHRDLGGYTF.

This clone was counted only a few times. Other DNA sequences of this sample code for an identical CDR3. The chain recombines TRBV7-3 with TRBJ2-3; TRBD2 is a possible D gene (5 bases). The CDR3 length is 14 residues. V was shortened by 5 bases and J by 0 bases, with 9 bases between the two germline ends. In germline, CDR1 is SGHTA, CDR2 FQGTGA. CDR3 region: CASSLAASTDTQYF. CDR3 coding DNA: TGTGCCAGCAGCCTAGCCGCTAGCACAGATACGCAGTATTTT.

The chain recombines TRBV30 with TRBJ1-1; no definite D call. Deletions cut 1 base from V and 2 bases from J, with 8 bases between. Germline assignment: CDR1 GTSNPN and CDR2 SVGIG (reference sequence). CDR3 length equals 13 residues. The CDR3 nucleotides are TGTGCCTGGAGTGGAGGCAGCAACACTGAAGCTTTCTTT. Protein: CAWSGGSNTEAFF. Based on the CDR3 plus reference TRBV30 and TRBJ1-1, the full variable domain is SQTIHQWPATLVQPVGSPLSLECTVEGTSNPNLYWYRQAAGRGLQLLFYSVGIGQISSEVPQNLSASRPQDRQFILSSKKLLLSDSGFYLCAWSGGSNTEAFFGQGTRLTVV.

The chain recombines TRBV25-1 with TRBJ2-7, with a possible D match to TRBD2 (5 bases). V lost 4 bases and J lost 2, with 9 bases in between. Germline lookup yields CDR1 MGHDK and CDR2 SYGVNS. The CDR3 consists of 13 residues. The CDR3 here is CASSGLSPYEQYF. In DNA form, the CDR3 reads TGTGCCAGCAGTGGACTATCCCCCTACGAGCAGTACTTC.

This chain connects TRBV9 to TRBJ1-1; D is undetermined. The germline V gene encodes CDR1 SGDLS and CDR2 YYNGEE. This CDR3 contains 15 residues. V shed 1 base and J shed 2 bases, with 12 bases lying between them. The DNA of the CDR3 is TGTGCCAGCAGCGTAACCCCCTCGGGTAACACTGAAGCTTTCTTT. Its protein is CASSVTPSGNTEAFF.